The T cell receptor beta chain described here comes from a study of regulatory T cells in long-lasting Graves disease. The table lists this clonotype with many counts. Time point here: newly diagnosed GD, antithyroid drugs for less than 3 months. The authors made the TCR library using RNA they extracted from PBMCs. Relying on iRepertoire HTBI primers and Arm-PCR of CDR3 regions, the team built TCR beta libraries. TCRdb independently ran MiXCR on the multiplex PCR reads; one entry per CDR3 protein. The sample holds around 470,000 distinct CDR3 sequences; roughly 15% are singletons and the top ten take roughly a sixth. The CDR3 contains 17 residues. Trimming took off 10 bases at V and 5 bases at J, with 27 bases between the two ends. Germline values: CDR1 MGHDK, CDR2 SYGVNS. These data were also reused for a study on T cells in Graves' hyperthyroidism and ophthalmopathy.

The chain is built from TRBV25-1 and TRBJ2-1; D not resolved. The source is a woman aged 50 to 60 with Graves disease. The sample here was peripheral blood mononuclear cells (PBMCs), taken at new diagnosis, from a patient treated with antithyroid drugs. The CDR3 DNA is TGTGCCACTCGGCAGGCACAAATGGGAAGCCTAGACAATGAGCAGTTCTTC. This translates into CATRQAQMGSLDNEQFF.